This T cell receptor (beta chain) derives from a study of PD-L1 blockade in urothelial cancer. Generated by immunoSEQ multiplex PCR, the TCRdb table keeps only in-frame clones and is missing some. Among around 110,000 clones, roughly 90% were seen once, and the ten largest hold approximately 1.7%. Indicated time point: peripheral blood 6 weeks after treatment start. Sequenced here: PBMCs, sampled around atezolizumab (anti-PD-L1) treatment. The TCR comes from a man aged 55 to 70 with urothelial cancer.

The CDR3 reads CASSTSGMTQYF. As DNA, the CDR3 is TGTGCCAGCAGCACCTCAGGGATGACCCAGTACTTC. V gene TRBV6-6 combines with J gene TRBJ2-5, with a tentative D call TRBD1 (5 bases). CDR1 MNHNY and CDR2 SVGAGI come from the germline V gene (reference sequence). V lost 6 bases, J lost 7 bases, and 12 bases lay in between. This CDR3 contains 12 residues.